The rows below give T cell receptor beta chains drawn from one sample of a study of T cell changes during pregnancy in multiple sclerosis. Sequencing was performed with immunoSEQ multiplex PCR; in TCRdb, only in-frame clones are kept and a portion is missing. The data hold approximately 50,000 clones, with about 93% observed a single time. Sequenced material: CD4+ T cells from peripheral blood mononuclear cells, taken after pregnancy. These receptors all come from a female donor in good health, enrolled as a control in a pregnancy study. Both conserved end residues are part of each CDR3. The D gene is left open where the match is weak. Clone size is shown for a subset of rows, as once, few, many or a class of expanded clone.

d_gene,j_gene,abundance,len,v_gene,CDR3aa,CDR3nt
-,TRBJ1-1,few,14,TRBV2,CASMLSREATEAFF,TGTGCCAGCATGCTCTCCAGGGAGGCAACTGAAGCTTTCTTT
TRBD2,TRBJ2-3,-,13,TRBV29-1,CSASGGAVDTQYF,TGCAGCGCCAGCGGGGGGGCGGTCGATACGCAGTATTTT
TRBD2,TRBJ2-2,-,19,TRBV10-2,CASSESPLAGWINTGELFF,TGCGCCAGCAGTGAGTCCCCTCTAGCGGGATGGATAAACACCGGGGAGCTGTTTTTT
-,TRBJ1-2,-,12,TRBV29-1,CSVEGTDYGYTF,TGCAGCGTTGAAGGGACAGACTATGGCTACACCTTC
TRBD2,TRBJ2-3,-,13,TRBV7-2,CASGLAGTDTQYF,TGTGCCAGCGGACTAGCGGGCACAGATACGCAGTATTTT
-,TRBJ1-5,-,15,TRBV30,CAWSVLAGVDQPQHF,TGTGCCTGGAGTGTACTCGCAGGGGTGGACCAGCCCCAGCATTTT
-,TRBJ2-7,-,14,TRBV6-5,CASSLSTRRGEQYF,TGTGCCAGCAGCCTGAGTACCCGCCGTGGCGAGCAGTACTTC
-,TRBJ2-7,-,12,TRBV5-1,CASRGGFDEQYF,TGCGCCAGCAGAGGAGGGTTCGACGAGCAGTACTTC
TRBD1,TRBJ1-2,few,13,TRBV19,CASGSTGSYGYTF,TGTGCCAGTGGGTCGACAGGGAGCTATGGCTACACCTTC
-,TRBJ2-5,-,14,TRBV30,CAWSVRGGRGTQYF,TGTGCCTGGAGTGTAAGGGGGGGCCGAGGGACCCAGTACTTC
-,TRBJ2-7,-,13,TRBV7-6,CATSETRGYEQYF,TGTGCCACCAGCGAGACGCGGGGCTACGAGCAGTACTTC
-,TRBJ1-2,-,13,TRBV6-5,CASSYDKNYGYTF,TGTGCCAGCAGTTACGACAAGAACTATGGCTACACCTTC
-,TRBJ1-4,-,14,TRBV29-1,CSAGGGMGNEKLFF,TGCAGCGCTGGCGGCGGCATGGGTAATGAAAAACTGTTTTTT
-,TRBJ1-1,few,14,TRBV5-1,CASSRGRQNTEAFF,TGCGCCAGCAGCCGAGGGAGGCAGAACACTGAAGCTTTCTTT
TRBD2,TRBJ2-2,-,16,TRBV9,CASSVAPAGLAGELFF,TGTGCCAGCAGCGTAGCTCCCGCCGGACTAGCCGGGGAGCTGTTTTTT
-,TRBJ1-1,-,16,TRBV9,CASSVAWGNLNTEAFF,TGTGCCAGCAGCGTAGCTTGGGGCAACTTGAACACTGAAGCTTTCTTT
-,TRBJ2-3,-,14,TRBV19,CASSHSLRPDTQYF,TGTGCCAGTAGTCATAGCTTACGCCCCGATACGCAGTATTTT
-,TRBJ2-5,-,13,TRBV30,CAWRGHIQETQYF,TGTGCCTGGAGGGGACATATCCAAGAGACCCAGTACTTC
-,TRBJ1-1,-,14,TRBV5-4,CASSVQVTSTEAFF,TGTGCCAGCAGCGTACAGGTTACGAGCACTGAAGCTTTCTTT
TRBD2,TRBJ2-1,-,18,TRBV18,CASSPEGLTSGRGDEQFF,TGTGCCAGCTCACCGGAGGGGTTGACTAGCGGGAGAGGGGATGAGCAGTTCTTC
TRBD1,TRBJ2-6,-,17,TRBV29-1,CSAHQGQGASGANVLTF,TGCAGCGCTCACCAGGGACAGGGGGCCTCCGGGGCCAACGTCCTGACTTTC
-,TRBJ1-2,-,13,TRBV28,CASSPERGYGYTF,TGTGCCAGCAGTCCCGAGAGGGGGTATGGCTACACCTTC
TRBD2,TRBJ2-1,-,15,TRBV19,CASSRGGFVRYEQFF,TGTGCCAGTAGTCGGGGAGGGTTCGTCCGCTATGAGCAGTTCTTC
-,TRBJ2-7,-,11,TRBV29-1,CSVALRGEQYF,TGCAGCGTTGCCCTGAGGGGGGAGCAGTACTTC
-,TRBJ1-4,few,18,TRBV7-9,CASSFGPGQGPYREKLFF,TGTGCCAGCAGCTTTGGGCCCGGGCAGGGCCCATACCGGGAAAAACTGTTTTTT
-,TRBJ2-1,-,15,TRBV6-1,CASSGVEWGDNEQFF,TGTGCCAGCAGTGGAGTAGAGTGGGGGGACAATGAGCAGTTCTTC
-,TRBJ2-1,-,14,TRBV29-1,CSVGSVSSYNEQFF,TGCAGCGTTGGTTCGGTAAGCTCCTACAATGAGCAGTTCTTC
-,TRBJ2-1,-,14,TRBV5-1,CASSLQGSYNEQFF,TGCGCCAGCAGCTTACAGGGCTCCTACAATGAGCAGTTCTTC
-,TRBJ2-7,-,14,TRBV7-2,CASSRPDSTYEQYF,TGTGCCAGCAGCCGACCTGACAGCACCTACGAGCAGTACTTC
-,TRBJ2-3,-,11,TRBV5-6,CASSRGDTQYF,TGTGCCAGCAGCCGAGGAGATACGCAGTATTTT
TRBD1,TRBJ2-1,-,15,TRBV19,CASSRQGNLGNEQFF,TGTGCCAGTAGCCGACAGGGGAATCTTGGCAATGAGCAGTTCTTC
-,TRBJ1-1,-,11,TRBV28,CASSLTTEAFF,TGTGCCAGCAGTTTGACAACTGAAGCTTTCTTT
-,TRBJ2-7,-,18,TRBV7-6,CASSLAQFSGSSSYEQYF,TGTGCCAGCAGCTTAGCTCAGTTCTCTGGTAGCTCCTCCTACGAGCAGTACTTC
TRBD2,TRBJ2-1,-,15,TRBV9,CASSVFSGGFNEQFF,TGTGCCAGCAGCGTATTTAGCGGGGGGTTTAATGAGCAGTTCTTC
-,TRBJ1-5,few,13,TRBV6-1,CASSRGGNQPQHF,TGTGCCAGCAGTCGGGGGGGCAATCAGCCCCAGCATTTT
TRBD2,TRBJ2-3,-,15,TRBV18,CASSPQLAGPDTQYF,TGTGCCAGCTCACCACAGCTAGCGGGACCAGATACGCAGTATTTT
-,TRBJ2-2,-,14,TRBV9,CASSVRGAGGELFF,TGTGCCAGCAGCGTACGGGGAGCGGGCGGGGAGCTGTTTTTT
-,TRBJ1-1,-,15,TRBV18,CASSPPRGMNTEAFF,TGTGCCAGCTCTCCCCCGCGGGGGATGAACACTGAAGCTTTCTTT
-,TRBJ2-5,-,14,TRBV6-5,CASSNTGSQETQYF,TGTGCCAGCAGCAATACCGGGTCCCAAGAGACCCAGTACTTC
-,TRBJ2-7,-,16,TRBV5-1,CASSPLGPGQGDEQYF,TGCGCCAGCAGCCCCTTGGGGCCGGGCCAGGGTGACGAGCAGTACTTC
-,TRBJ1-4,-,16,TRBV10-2,CATYSLGDSSGEKLFF,TGCGCCACGTACTCCCTCGGTGACTCCTCTGGCGAAAAACTGTTTTTT
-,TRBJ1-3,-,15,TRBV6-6,CASSYFGGFGNTIYF,TGTGCCAGCAGTTATTTCGGGGGGTTTGGGAACACCATATATTTT
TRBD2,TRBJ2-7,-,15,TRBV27,CASNRSGRAAYEQYF,TGTGCCAGCAACCGAAGCGGGAGGGCCGCCTACGAGCAGTACTTC
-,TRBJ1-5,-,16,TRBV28,CASSLGIGRGSQPQHF,TGTGCCAGCAGTTTAGGGATTGGGAGGGGGAGTCAGCCCCAGCATTTT
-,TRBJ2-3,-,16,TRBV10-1,CASSPNLVGRGDTQYF,TGCGCCAGCAGTCCCAACCTCGTGGGGCGAGGCGATACGCAGTATTTT
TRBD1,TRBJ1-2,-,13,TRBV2,CASRGQGMNGYTF,TGTGCCAGCAGAGGACAGGGGATGAATGGCTACACCTTC
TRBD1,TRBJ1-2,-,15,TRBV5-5,CASSHDGENRGSYTF,TGTGCCAGCAGTCATGATGGGGAAAACAGGGGAAGCTACACCTTC
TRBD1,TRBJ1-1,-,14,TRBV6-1,CASSRTGLNTEAFF,TGTGCCAGCAGTCGGACAGGGCTGAACACTGAAGCTTTCTTT
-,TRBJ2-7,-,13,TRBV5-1,CASSFRLQDEQYF,TGCGCCAGCAGCTTCAGGTTACAGGACGAGCAGTACTTC
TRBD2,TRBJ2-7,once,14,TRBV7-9,CASSPGTSFYEQYF,TGTGCCAGCAGCCCCGGGACTAGCTTCTACGAGCAGTACTTC
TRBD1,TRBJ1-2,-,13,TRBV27,CASSLQGDYGYTF,TGTGCCAGCAGTTTACAGGGGGACTATGGCTACACCTTC